This TCR beta chain was observed in a study of OX40 agonist ivuxolimab in advanced cancers. In the study overall: Six ivuxolimab dose levels, 0.01 to 10 mg/kg, were given intravenously every 2 weeks. Every patient in dose escalation had hepatocellular carcinoma, melanoma, renal cell or head and neck cancer.

Assay: immunoSEQ multiplex PCR; the TCRdb copy retains only in-frame clones and omits some. Counted here are about 40,000 clones, 70% to 85% occurring once; the ten biggest clones make up roughly 20%. This CDR3 is built from 17 residues. Germline V gene data show CDR1 as MNHEY and CDR2 as SMNVEV (reference sequence). The V segment lost 0 bases and the J segment 6 bases; nucleotides outside the gene matches: 7. Exclusion of a patient followed from autoimmune disease history or systemic immunosuppression. The sampling schedule covered blood at baseline, cycle 4 day 1, and cycle 7 day 1. The specimen comprised CD4+ or CD8+ T cells sorted from blood, sampled in a trial of the OX40 agonist ivuxolimab. This chain links TRBV27 with TRBJ2-3; the match to TRBD2 covers 12 bases. The TCR comes from an adult with an advanced solid tumor such as melanoma, head and neck, liver or kidney cancer. The CDR3 nucleotides read TGTGCCAGCAGTTTATCGACTAGCGGGAGATCTGGTGATACGCAGTATTTT. Residues: CASSLSTSGRSGDTQYF.